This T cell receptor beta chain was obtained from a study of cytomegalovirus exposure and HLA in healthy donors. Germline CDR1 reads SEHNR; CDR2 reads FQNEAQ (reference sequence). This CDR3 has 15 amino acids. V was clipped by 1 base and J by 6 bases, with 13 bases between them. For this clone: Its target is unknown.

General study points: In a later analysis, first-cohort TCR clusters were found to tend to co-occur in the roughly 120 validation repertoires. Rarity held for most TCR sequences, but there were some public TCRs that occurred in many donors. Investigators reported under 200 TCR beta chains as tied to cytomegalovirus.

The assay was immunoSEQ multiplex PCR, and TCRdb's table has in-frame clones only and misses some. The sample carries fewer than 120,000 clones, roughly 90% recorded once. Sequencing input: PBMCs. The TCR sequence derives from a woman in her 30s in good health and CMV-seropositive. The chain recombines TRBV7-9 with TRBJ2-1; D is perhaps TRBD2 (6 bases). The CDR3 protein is CASSLVGLAVNEQFF. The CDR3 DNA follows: TGTGCCAGCAGCTTAGTAGGATTAGCGGTCAATGAGCAGTTCTTC.